One and the same sample provided the 23 T cell receptor beta chains below, sequenced in a study of identical twins. TCRdb re-analysed the 5' RACE reads in MiXCR, keeping a single row per CDR3 protein. The sample lists 350,000 to 600,000 distinct CDR3 sequences; 14% were seen once. Another study also made use of these data, one on yellow fever vaccine responses in identical twins.

The sequencing sample was made of CD4+ T cells sorted from blood. Receptor source: a young woman in good health.

This clonotype was recorded a few times. The J gene is TRBJ2-1, the V gene TRBV14; D might be TRBD1 (5 bases). The CDR3 sequence is 17 residues long. Germline V CDR1 and CDR2: SGHDN, FVKESK. V lost 4 bases and J 6 bases, leaving 22 bases between the germline ends. The CDR3 sequence: CASSRENQGLLINEQFF. In DNA, the CDR3 is TGTGCCAGCAGCCGCGAGAATCAGGGCCTCCTGATCAATGAGCAGTTCTTC.

This clonotype was recorded a few times. In DNA form, the CDR3 reads TGTGCCAGCAGTTTACGAGGGACCCCAAGCTCCTACGAGCAGTACTTC. Its translation is CASSLRGTPSSYEQYF. The V call is TRBV27, the J call TRBJ2-7, with D tentatively TRBD1 or TRBD2 (5 bases each). There are 16 residues in the CDR3. The V end was cut by 2 bases, the J end by 0 bases, with 14 bases between. Germline V gives CDR1 MNHEY, CDR2 SMNVEV (reference sequence).

In DNA form, the CDR3 reads TGTGCCATCAGTGATCCCCGGACAGGAAAGTTAGGGGCGAGGGAGACCCAGTACTTC. Protein: CAISDPRTGKLGARETQYF. This chain joins TRBV10-3 and TRBJ2-5; 7 positions match TRBD1. V lost 3 bases to trimming and J lost 5 bases; unmatched junction nucleotides: 21. CDR1 ENHRY and CDR2 SYGVKD come from the germline V gene. CDR3 length: 19 amino acids.

On this clonotype itself: A far bigger clonotype differs at one base, so this is likely a read error. The chain employs TRBV2 and TRBJ2-1, with TRBD2 matching over 10 bases. The V segment lost 6 bases and the J segment 0 bases; nucleotides outside the gene matches: 2. Germline CDR1 SNHLY, CDR2 FYNNEI. The CDR3 extends over 15 amino acids. CDR3 coding DNA: TGTGCCAGCAGATCTAGCGGGAGCTCCTACAATGAGCAGTTCTTC. Its protein is CASRSSGSSYNEQFF.

The V call is TRBV20-1, the J call TRBJ2-1, with 11 bases matching TRBD2. Trimming cost V 1 base and J 3 bases; bases outside gene matches: 5. This CDR3 spans 16 amino acids. Germline V gene data show CDR1 as DFQATT and CDR2 as SNEGSKA (reference sequence). The CDR3 DNA sequence: TGCAGTGCTAGAGTTGCTAGCGGGAGGAACTACAATGAGCAGTTCTTC. Its translation: CSARVASGRNYNEQFF.

This clonotype was observed a few times. V gene TRBV11-2 combines with J gene TRBJ2-5, with D possibly matching TRBD1 (5 bases). The V end was cut by 2 bases, the J end by 1 base, with 11 bases between. The length of the CDR3 is 15 residues. The V gene's germline CDR1 is SGHAT and CDR2 FQNNGV. DNA of the CDR3: TGTGCCAGCAGCTTAAGACAGACACTCCAAGAGACCCAGTACTTC. This translates into CASSLRQTLQETQYF.

The CDR3 sequence is CASSASRTSEEGEQYF. CDR3 in DNA: TGTGCCAGCAGTGCCTCACGGACTAGCGAGGAGGGCGAGCAGTACTTC. The J gene is TRBJ2-7, the V gene TRBV2, with 9 positions matching TRBD2. The V segment lost 4 bases and the J segment 6 bases; nucleotides outside the gene matches: 13. CDR3 size: 16 residues. The germline CDR1 and CDR2 sequences are SNHLY and FYNNEI.

The sample holds a few counts of this clonotype. V is TRBV24-1 and J is TRBJ2-3; weak D call: TRBD1 (5 bases). CDR3 length: 17 residues. Per germline, CDR1 KGHDR and CDR2 SFDVKD. V was pared by 3 bases and J by 8 bases, with 23 bases between. This CDR3 reads CATSDPRIDSSVVTQYF. For the CDR3, the DNA is TGTGCCACCAGTGATCCTCGGATAGACAGCAGCGTGGTTACGCAGTATTTT.

The rearrangement uses TRBV9 and TRBJ2-1; 9 bases map to TRBD2. Germline values: CDR1 SGDLS, CDR2 YYNGEE. The CDR3 is made up of 15 amino acids. V was pared by 3 bases and J by 7 bases, with 8 bases of the junction left unmatched. The CDR3 DNA sequence: TGTGCCAGCAGCGGTGGGACTAGCCCTGGGAATGAGCAGTTCTTC. Its protein is CASSGGTSPGNEQFF.

The chain carries TRBV7-9 and TRBJ2-7, with a weak D call TRBD1 (5 bases). Trimming removed 4 bases at V and 2 bases at J, with 9 bases between. CDR1 is SEHNR, CDR2 FQNEAQ, per germline (reference sequence). The CDR3 consists of 13 residues. DNA for the CDR3: TGTGCCAGCAGCTCGGACAAAGCCTACGAGCAGTACTTC. Translated: CASSSDKAYEQYF.

This clonotype came up a few times. The rearrangement uses TRBV7-9 and TRBJ2-5, with D possibly TRBD2 on 5 matching bases. There are 14 residues in the CDR3. Per the germline V gene, CDR1 is SEHNR and CDR2 is FQNEAQ (reference sequence). The ends were cut back, 5 bases at V and 6 bases at J, with 16 bases in the middle. The CDR3 DNA reads as TGTGCCAGCAGCCTCCAACTAGAAGGGAAGACCCAGTACTTC. Residues: CASSLQLEGKTQYF.

This clonotype occurred many times. This sequence joins TRBV4-2 and TRBJ1-5, with 9 bases identical to TRBD1. The ends lost 4 bases at V and 11 bases at J; junction bases unmatched: 9. The CDR3 is made up of 14 amino acids. Germline CDR1 LGHNA, CDR2 YNFKEQ. The CDR3 loop reads CASSLSGQGEAQHF. The CDR3 DNA sequence: TGTGCCAGCAGCCTTTCGGGACAGGGAGAGGCCCAGCATTTT.

The chain is built from TRBV11-2 and TRBJ2-2, with unresolved D. V was trimmed by 10 bases and J by 1 base, leaving 7 bases between them. Germline CDR1 is SGHAT and CDR2 is FQNNGV. This CDR3 comprises 12 residues. The DNA for the CDR3 is TGTGCCACCAAGATGAACACCGGGGAGCTGTTTTTT. Protein: CATKMNTGELFF.

This clonotype was seen only a few times. The chain employs TRBV6-5 and TRBJ2-5; D might be TRBD2 (5 bases). CDR1 and CDR2 (germline): MNHEY, SVGAGI. The CDR3 is 14 residues long. Trimming took 0 bases from V and 1 from J, leaving 6 bases between them. The CDR3 region has the DNA TGTGCCAGCAGTTACTCTCGGGGCCAAGAGACCCAGTACTTC. Translation: CASSYSRGQETQYF.

This clonotype showed up just a few times. V is TRBV21-1 and J is TRBJ2-3. TRBV21-1 is a pseudogene segment. This CDR3 has 14 amino acids. The CDR3 DNA is TGTGCCAGCAGCATCGGACGTAGCACAGATACGCAGTATTTT. Protein sequence: CASSIGRSTDTQYF.

This clonotype occurred a few times. The chain recombines TRBV10-3 with TRBJ2-5, with 8 bases fitting TRBD1. The V and J ends lost 6 bases and 5 bases, in that order; junction bases with no gene match: 5. Per germline, CDR1 ENHRY and CDR2 SYGVKD. This CDR3 is built from 13 residues. As DNA, the CDR3 is TGTGCCATCAGGCAGGGGGCCGGCGAGACCCAGTACTTC. This gives the protein CAIRQGAGETQYF.

This clonotype was picked up a small number of times. V usage is TRBV7-2 and J usage is TRBJ1-2; 8 bases fit TRBD1. The CDR3 runs to 15 residues. The germline CDR1 and CDR2 sequences are SGHTA and FQGNSA. J lost 7 bases, V lost 1 base, and 8 bases had no gene match. The DNA for the CDR3 is TGTGCCAGCAGCTTAGGAAGACAGGGGACGTTTGGCTACACCTTC. Protein: CASSLGRQGTFGYTF.

The chain uses TRBV18 and TRBJ2-1, with D perhaps TRBD2 (5 bases). The CDR3 extends over 14 amino acids. Trimming cost V 6 bases and J 9 bases, with 18 bases left between them. CDR1 and CDR2 from the germline V gene are KGHSH and LQKENI. The CDR3 protein is CASSHSGFGGEQFF. DNA for the CDR3: TGTGCCAGCTCTCACAGCGGCTTCGGCGGTGAGCAGTTCTTC.

The V gene is TRBV7-9, the J gene TRBJ2-2, with D hard to call. Trimming pared 3 bases from V and 0 bases from J, leaving 8 bases between. The CDR3 spans 15 residues. Per germline, CDR1 SEHNR and CDR2 FQNEAQ (reference sequence). In DNA, the CDR3 is TGTGCCAGCAGCTTTTCGCCAGCGAACACCGGGGAGCTGTTTTTT. Its protein product is CASSFSPANTGELFF. Complete variable domain (other parts from reference TRBV7-9 and TRBJ2-2): DTGVSQNPRHKITKRGQNVTFRCDPISEHNRLYWYRQTLGQGPEFLTYFQNEAQLEKSRLLSDRFSAERPKGSFSTLEIQRTEQGDSAMYLCASSFSPANTGELFFGEGSRLTVL.

This clonotype was seen more than once but under ten times. The chain carries TRBV27 and TRBJ1-5; D is unclear. The CDR3 totals 16 residues. Trimming removed 7 bases from V and 0 bases from J, with 16 bases in between. Germline-derived CDR1 and CDR2 are MNHEY and SMNVEV (reference sequence). The CDR3 coding sequence is TGTGCCAGCATGAAGGGCAGTTTTTCTAGCAATCAGCCCCAGCATTTT. Translated: CASMKGSFSSNQPQHF.

This clonotype was counted once. The chain has TRBV10-3 and TRBJ2-1; weak D call: TRBD1 (6 bases). V gave up 2 bases and J gave up 7 bases, with 12 bases separating them. CDR1 is ENHRY and CDR2 is SYGVKD in the germline V gene. The CDR3 is 14 amino acids. For the CDR3, the DNA is TGTGCCATCAGTGAGGGACAGTTTACAAATGAGCAGTTCTTC. Translating it yields CAISEGQFTNEQFF.

In this sample, this clonotype turned up once. Being one base from a much bigger clone, this may be a read error. The rearrangement uses TRBV29-1 and TRBJ2-3, with no clear D. The CDR3 is 12 amino acids. Germline V CDR1 and CDR2: SQVTM, ANQGSEA. CDR3 amino acids: CRVVRGQDTQYF. The DNA of the CDR3 is TGCAGAGTTGTCAGAGGCCAAGATACGCAGTATTTT.

This rearrangement joins TRBV20-1 to TRBJ2-5; 9 positions agree with TRBD2. CDR3 length: 14 amino acids. The ends lost 4 bases at V and 4 bases at J; junction bases unmatched: 7. CDR1 is DFQATT and CDR2 is SNEGSKA in the germline V gene (reference sequence). The CDR3 coding sequence is TGCAGTGCTATGGCGGGGGGGCCGGGAGAGACCCAGTACTTC. Translating gives CSAMAGGPGETQYF.